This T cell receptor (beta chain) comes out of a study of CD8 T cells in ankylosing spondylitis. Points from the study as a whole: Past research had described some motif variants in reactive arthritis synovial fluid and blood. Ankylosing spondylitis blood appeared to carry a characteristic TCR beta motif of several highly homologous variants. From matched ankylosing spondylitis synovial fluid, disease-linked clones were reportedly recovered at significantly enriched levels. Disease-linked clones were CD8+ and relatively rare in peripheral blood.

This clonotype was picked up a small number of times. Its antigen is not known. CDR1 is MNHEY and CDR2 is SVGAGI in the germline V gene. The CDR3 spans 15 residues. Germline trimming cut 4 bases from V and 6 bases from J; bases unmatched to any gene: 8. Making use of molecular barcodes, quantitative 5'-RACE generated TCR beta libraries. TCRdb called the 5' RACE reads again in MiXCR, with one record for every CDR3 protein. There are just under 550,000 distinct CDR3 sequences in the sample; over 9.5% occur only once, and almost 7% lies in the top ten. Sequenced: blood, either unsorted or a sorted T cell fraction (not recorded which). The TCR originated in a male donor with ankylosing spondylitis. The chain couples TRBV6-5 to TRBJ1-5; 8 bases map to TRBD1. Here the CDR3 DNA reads TGTGCCAGCAGTTCCGGACAGGGACCGTTTCAGCCCCAGCATTTT. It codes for CASSSGQGPFQPQHF.